One T cell receptor beta chain is described in this entry. What it binds is unknown. This specimen comes from a study of T-cell memory formation after mild COVID-19. General study results and limits: Nothing confirmed that second-wave clones peaking on day 37 were specific for SARS-CoV-2.

TCRdb itself ran the 5' RACE reads through MiXCR, one entry per CDR3 protein. The sample has 95,000 to 110,000 distinct CDR3 sequences; approximately 15% are singletons. The CDR3 is 16 amino acids. V shed 4 bases and J 5 bases; nucleotides not matched to a gene: 10. The germline gives CDR1 SEHNR, CDR2 FQNEAQ (reference sequence). The chain uses TRBV7-9 and TRBJ1-1; 10 bases map to TRBD1. The TCR comes from a young man who had mild COVID-19 (a few samples of this study predate the infection). Cell type and time point are not known. Sequencing used PBMCs or a T cell subset sorted from them (not recorded which). CDR3 coding DNA: TGTGCCAGCAGCTCCCAGACAGGGGGCGATGGTACTGAAGCTTTCTTT. Translated, it gives CASSSQTGGDGTEAFF.